The 2 T cell receptor beta chains in this list originate from one sample, sequenced in a study of T cell responses to AZD1222 COVID-19 vaccine. Repertoires were generated with immunoSEQ multiplex PCR, while TCRdb's copy carries only in-frame clones and drops some. This sample has about 68,000 clones, with about nine tenths found just once. Sequencing used peripheral blood, obtained on day 0 of AZD1222 vaccination. These receptors originate from an adult in good health.

The chain uses TRBV7-2 and TRBJ2-1, with a possible D match to TRBD2 (6 bases). The germline V gene encodes CDR1 SGHTA and CDR2 FQGNSA. CDR3 length equals 15 residues. The germline V and J ends were trimmed by 5 bases and 2 bases, with 13 bases remaining between them. The CDR3 nucleotides are TGTGCCAGCAGCCTTACGCCGGGGGCCTACAATGAGCAGTTCTTC. This encodes CASSLTPGAYNEQFF.

The chain combines TRBV7-8 with TRBJ1-1, with 7 bases that match TRBD1. The CDR3 has 15 amino acids. V was pared by 5 bases and J by 2 bases, with 8 bases of the junction left unmatched. The germline gives CDR1 SGHVS, CDR2 FQNEAQ. The CDR3 reads CASSAKRQGNTEAFF. CDR3 coding DNA: TGTGCCAGCAGCGCCAAGAGACAGGGCAACACTGAAGCTTTCTTT.